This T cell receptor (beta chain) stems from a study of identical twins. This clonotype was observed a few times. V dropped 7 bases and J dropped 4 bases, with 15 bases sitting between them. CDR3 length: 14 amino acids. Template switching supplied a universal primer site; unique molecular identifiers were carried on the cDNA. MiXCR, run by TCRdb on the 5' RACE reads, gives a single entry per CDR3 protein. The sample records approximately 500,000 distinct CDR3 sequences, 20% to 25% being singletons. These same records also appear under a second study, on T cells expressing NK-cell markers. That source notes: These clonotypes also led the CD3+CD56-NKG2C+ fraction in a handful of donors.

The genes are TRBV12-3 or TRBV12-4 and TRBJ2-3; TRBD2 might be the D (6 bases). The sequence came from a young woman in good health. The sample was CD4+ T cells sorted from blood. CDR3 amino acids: CASTPSGVPDTQYF. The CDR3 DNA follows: TGTGCCAGCACCCCCTCGGGAGTTCCAGATACGCAGTATTTT.